The present TCR beta chain was sequenced within a study of cytomegalovirus exposure and HLA in healthy donors. Broader study findings: The productive fraction for most TCR beta V segments was about 90% or about 30% in an earlier analysis. An assumption of roughly uniform sequencing depth across donors underlay the presence/absence analyses. A later analysis showed HLA-associated TCR beta chains outstripping equally common others in clonal expansion.

Concerning this clone: Its target is not known.

PCR employed 60 Vbeta and 13 Jbeta primers. Produced via immunoSEQ multiplex PCR; TCRdb's table is partial and in-frame only. The table shows roughly 120,000 clones, with 80% occurring only once. The CDR3 has 16 amino acids. The trim removed 2 bases at V and 2 bases at J, leaving 6 bases unmatched. The V gene's germline CDR1 is MNHNY and CDR2 SVGAGI (reference sequence). The V gene is TRBV6-6, the J gene TRBJ2-1; 7 nucleotides align to TRBD2. The receptor was isolated from a man between 25 and 39 years old in good health and CMV-seronegative. Specimen: PBMCs. The CDR3 spells CASSYGLRGTYNEQFF. In DNA form, the CDR3 reads TGTGCCAGCAGTTACGGGTTGCGGGGGACCTACAATGAGCAGTTCTTC.